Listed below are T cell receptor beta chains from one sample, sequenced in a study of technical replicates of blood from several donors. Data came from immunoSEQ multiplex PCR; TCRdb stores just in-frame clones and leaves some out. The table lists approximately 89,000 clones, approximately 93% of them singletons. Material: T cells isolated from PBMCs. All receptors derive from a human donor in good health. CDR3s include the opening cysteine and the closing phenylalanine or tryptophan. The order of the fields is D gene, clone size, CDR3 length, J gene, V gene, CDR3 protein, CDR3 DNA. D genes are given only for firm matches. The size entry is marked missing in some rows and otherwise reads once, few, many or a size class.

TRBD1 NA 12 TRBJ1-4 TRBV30 CAWSVQGRGLFF TGTGCCTGGAGTGTACAGGGGCGGGGACTGTTTTTT
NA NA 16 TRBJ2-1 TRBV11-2 CASSLIWESPYNEQFF TGTGCCAGCAGCTTAATTTGGGAGTCCCCCTACAATGAGCAGTTCTTC
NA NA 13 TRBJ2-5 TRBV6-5 CASSYVAQETQYF TGTGCCAGCAGTTACGTGGCCCAAGAGACCCAGTACTTC
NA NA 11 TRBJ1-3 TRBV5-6 CASSLQNTIYF TGTGCCAGCAGCTTGCAAAACACCATATATTTT
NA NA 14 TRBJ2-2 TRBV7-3 CASSLRQTTGELFF TGTGCCAGCAGCTTACGACAGACCACCGGGGAGCTGTTTTTT
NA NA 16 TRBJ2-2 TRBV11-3 CASSLVRGSNTGELFF TGTGCCAGCAGCTTGGTGCGGGGCTCGAACACCGGGGAGCTGTTTTTT
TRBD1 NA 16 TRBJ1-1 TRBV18 CASSFTQGAQNTEAFF TGTGCCAGCTCATTTACTCAGGGGGCGCAGAACACTGAAGCTTTCTTT
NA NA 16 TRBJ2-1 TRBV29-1 CSVDLTDSLFYNEQFF TGCAGCGTTGATCTGACGGACTCGCTTTTTTACAATGAGCAGTTCTTC
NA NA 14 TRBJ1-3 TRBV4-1 CASSQGSSGNTIYF TGCGCCAGCAGCCAAGGGAGCTCTGGAAACACCATATATTTT
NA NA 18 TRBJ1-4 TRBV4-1 CASSQVGESVPANEKLFF TGCGCCAGCAGCCAAGTAGGGGAAAGTGTTCCGGCTAATGAAAAACTGTTTTTT
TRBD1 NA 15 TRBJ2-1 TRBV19 CASSKDRGVYNEQFF TGTGCCAGTAGTAAAGACAGGGGAGTCTACAATGAGCAGTTCTTC
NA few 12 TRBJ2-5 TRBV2 CASAQGVETQYF TGTGCCAGCGCGCAGGGTGTCGAGACCCAGTACTTC
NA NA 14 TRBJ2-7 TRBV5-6 CASSFAGASYEQYF TGTGCCAGCAGCTTTGCGGGGGCATCCTACGAGCAGTACTTC
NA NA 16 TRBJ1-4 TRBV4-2 CASSLAGSATNEKLFF TGTGCCAGCAGCCTCGCAGGGTCTGCAACTAATGAAAAACTGTTTTTT
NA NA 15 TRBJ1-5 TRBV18 CASSQTTGLYQPQHF TGTGCCAGCTCGCAAACGACAGGCCTATATCAGCCCCAGCATTTT
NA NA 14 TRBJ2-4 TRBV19 CASSILEAKNIQYF TGTGCCAGTAGTATATTAGAAGCCAAAAACATTCAGTACTTC
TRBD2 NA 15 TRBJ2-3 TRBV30 CAWSVGLAAEDTQYF TGTGCCTGGAGTGTAGGCCTAGCGGCTGAGGATACGCAGTATTTT
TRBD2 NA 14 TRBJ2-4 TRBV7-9 CASSWVASGNIQYF TGTGCCAGCAGTTGGGTGGCTAGCGGTAACATTCAGTACTTC
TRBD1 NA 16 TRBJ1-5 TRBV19 CASPPQGALANQPQHF TGTGCCAGTCCGCCACAGGGGGCATTGGCAAATCAGCCCCAGCATTTT
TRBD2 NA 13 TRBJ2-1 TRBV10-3 CAISSGLAHEQFF TGTGCCATTTCCTCGGGACTAGCCCACGAGCAGTTCTTC
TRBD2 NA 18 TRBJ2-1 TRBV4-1 CASSRALPSGAIYNEQFF TGCGCCAGCAGCCGAGCCCTACCTAGCGGGGCGATCTACAATGAGCAGTTCTTC
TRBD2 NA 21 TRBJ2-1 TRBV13 CASSPKTGLAGSRTIMNEQFF TGTGCCAGCAGCCCAAAAACTGGACTAGCGGGATCGAGGACGATTATGAATGAGCAGTTCTTC
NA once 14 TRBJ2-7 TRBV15 CATSRKSLGGEQYF TGTGCCACCAGCAGAAAGTCACTAGGGGGCGAGCAGTACTTC
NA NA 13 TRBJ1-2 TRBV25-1 CASSRGQYYGYTF TGTGCCAGCAGTCGAGGACAGTACTATGGCTACACCTTC
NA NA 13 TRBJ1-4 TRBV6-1 CASSQGPYEKLFF TGTGCCAGCAGCCAGGGTCCGTATGAAAAACTGTTTTTT
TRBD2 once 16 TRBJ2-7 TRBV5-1 CASSFLTSGRFYEQYF TGCGCCAGCAGCTTTCTCACTAGCGGCCGGTTCTACGAGCAGTACTTC
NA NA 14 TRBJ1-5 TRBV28 CASSPPGGYQPQHF TGTGCCAGCAGTCCCCCGGGGGGTTATCAGCCCCAGCATTTT
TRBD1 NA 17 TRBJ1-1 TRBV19 CASSSGLSRGLNTEAFF TGTGCCAGTAGTAGCGGGCTTTCCAGGGGGCTGAACACTGAAGCTTTCTTT
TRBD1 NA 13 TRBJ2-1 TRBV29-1 CSVTGGSYNEQFF TGCAGCGTCACAGGGGGCTCCTACAATGAGCAGTTCTTC
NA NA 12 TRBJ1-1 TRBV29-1 CSVADFQTEAFF TGCAGCGTTGCGGACTTTCAAACTGAAGCTTTCTTT
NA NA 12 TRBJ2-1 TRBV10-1 CASSWGGPEQFF TGCGCCAGCAGTTGGGGGGGCCCTGAGCAGTTCTTC
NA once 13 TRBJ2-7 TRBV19 CASSIERHYEQYF TGTGCCAGTAGTATAGAGCGGCACTACGAGCAGTACTTC
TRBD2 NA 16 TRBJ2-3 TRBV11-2 CASSFGLAGAPDTQYF TGTGCCAGCAGTTTCGGACTAGCGGGTGCCCCGGATACGCAGTATTTT
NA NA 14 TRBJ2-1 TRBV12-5 CASASRVRSAEQFF TGTGCTAGTGCCTCCAGGGTCCGGTCGGCTGAGCAGTTCTTC
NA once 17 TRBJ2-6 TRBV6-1 CASSEVAGNTGANVLTF TGTGCCAGCAGTGAAGTGGCAGGAAACACTGGGGCCAACGTCCTGACTTTC
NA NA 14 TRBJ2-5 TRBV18 CASSPIADQETQYF TGTGCCAGCTCACCCATAGCCGACCAAGAGACCCAGTACTTC
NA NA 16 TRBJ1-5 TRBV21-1 CASSNEDPRDHQPQHF TGTGCCAGCAGCAATGAGGATCCCAGGGATCATCAGCCCCAGCATTTT
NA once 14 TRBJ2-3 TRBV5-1 CASSPEREIDTQYF TGCGCCAGCAGCCCTGAACGGGAGATAGATACGCAGTATTTT
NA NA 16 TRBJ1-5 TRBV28 CASCSGGYYSNQPQHF TGTGCCAGCTGCTCGGGGGGTTACTATAGCAATCAGCCCCAGCATTTT
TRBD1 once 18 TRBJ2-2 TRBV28 CASNFRQGEKKNTGELFF TGTGCCAGCAATTTTAGACAGGGGGAGAAGAAGAACACCGGGGAGCTGTTTTTT
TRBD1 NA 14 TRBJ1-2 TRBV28 CASSIPPTGVGYTF TGTGCCAGCAGTATCCCCCCGACAGGGGTAGGCTACACCTTC
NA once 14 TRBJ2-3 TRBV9 CASKGGSGADTQYF TGTGCCAGCAAAGGGGGATCAGGAGCAGATACGCAGTATTTT
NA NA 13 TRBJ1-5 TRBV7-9 CASVGGRNQPQHF TGTGCCAGCGTAGGGGGTCGGAATCAGCCCCAGCATTTT
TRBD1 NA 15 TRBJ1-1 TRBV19 CASTPSGGWNTEAFF TGTGCCAGTACCCCTTCAGGGGGATGGAACACTGAAGCTTTCTTT
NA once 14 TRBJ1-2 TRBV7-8 CASSTQGSDYGYTF TGTGCCAGCAGCACCCAGGGGAGTGACTATGGCTACACCTTC
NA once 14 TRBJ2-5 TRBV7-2 CASRTERKQETQYF TGTGCCAGCAGAACGGAGCGGAAACAAGAGACCCAGTACTTC
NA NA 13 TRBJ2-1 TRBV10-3 CAISEAGPIGQFF TGTGCCATCAGTGAGGCGGGGCCAATAGGGCAGTTCTTC
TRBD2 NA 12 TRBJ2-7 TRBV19 CASSTSGYEQYF TGTGCCAGTAGTACTAGCGGCTACGAGCAGTACTTC
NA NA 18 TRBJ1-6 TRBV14 CASSQERFAGLGGSPLHF TGTGCCAGCAGCCAAGAACGTTTCGCGGGCCTGGGAGGGTCACCCCTCCACTTT
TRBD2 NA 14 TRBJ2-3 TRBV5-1 CASRGGGSTDTQYF TGCGCCAGCAGAGGCGGGGGGAGCACAGATACGCAGTATTTT
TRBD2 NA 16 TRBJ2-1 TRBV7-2 CASSLRLAGALNEQFF TGTGCCAGCAGCTTACGCCTAGCGGGAGCCCTCAATGAGCAGTTCTTC
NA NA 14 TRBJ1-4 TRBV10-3 CASQPEGTNEKLFF TGTGCCAGTCAGCCAGAGGGTACGAATGAAAAACTGTTTTTT